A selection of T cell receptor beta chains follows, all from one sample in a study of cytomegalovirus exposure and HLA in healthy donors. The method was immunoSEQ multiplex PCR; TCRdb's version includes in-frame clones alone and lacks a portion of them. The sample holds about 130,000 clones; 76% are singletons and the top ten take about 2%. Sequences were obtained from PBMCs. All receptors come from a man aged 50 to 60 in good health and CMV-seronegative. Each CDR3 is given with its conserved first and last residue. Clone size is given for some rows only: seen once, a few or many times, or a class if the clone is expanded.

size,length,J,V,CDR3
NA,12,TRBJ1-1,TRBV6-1,CASILRQAEAFF
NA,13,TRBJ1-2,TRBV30,CAWSHTIGYGYTF
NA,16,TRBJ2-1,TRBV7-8,CASSPHRGQSYNEQFF
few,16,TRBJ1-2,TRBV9,CASSVGTGTNDLGYTF
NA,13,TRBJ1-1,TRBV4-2,CASSQDIIAEAFF
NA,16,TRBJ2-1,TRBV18,CASSLIAGTSYNEQFF
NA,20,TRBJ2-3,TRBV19,CASSTEGRRSLAALADTQYF
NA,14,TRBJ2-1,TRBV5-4,CASSAGGADNEQFF
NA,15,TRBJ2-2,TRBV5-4,CASSLEGARTGELFF
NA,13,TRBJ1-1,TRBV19,CASSITRTAEAFF
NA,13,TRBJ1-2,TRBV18,CASSPGTDYGYTF
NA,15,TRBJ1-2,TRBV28,CASSLWYAGNYGYTF
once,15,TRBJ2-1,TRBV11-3,CASSQDRGLGNEQFF
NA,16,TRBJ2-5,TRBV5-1,CASSPGTRKNQETQYF
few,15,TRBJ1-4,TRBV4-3,CASSLTASQNEKLFF
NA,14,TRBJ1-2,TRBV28,CASSSGQGGHGYTF
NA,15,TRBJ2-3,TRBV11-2,CASSFSGAFTDTQYF
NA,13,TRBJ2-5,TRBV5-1,CASSLGIEETQYF
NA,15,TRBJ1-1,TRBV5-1,CVSSLDPGVGTEAFF
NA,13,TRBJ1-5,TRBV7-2,CASSSVSNQPQHF
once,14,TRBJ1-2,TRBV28,CASRSTGGAYGYTF
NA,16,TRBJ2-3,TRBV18,CASSRREAGGRNTQYF